These 20 T cell receptor beta chains came from one sample sequenced in a study of OX40 agonist ivuxolimab in advanced cancers. Receptors were amplified or captured by the immunoSEQ multiplex PCR assay. TCRdb limited this immuneACCESS table to in-frame rearrangements with V and J called. A share of clones is missing; checked studies link under half to unresolved V genes, and the rest is unexplained. In this sample the table shows tens of thousands of clones, about four fifths of which occur a single time. The ten largest clones add up to more than 2% of the sample. This material consisted of CD4+ or CD8+ T cells sorted from blood, taken in a trial of the OX40 agonist ivuxolimab. The receptors come from an adult with an advanced solid tumor such as melanoma, head and neck, liver or kidney cancer.

The CDR3 region has the DNA TGTGCCAGCAGTGAATATATAGGGGGACTAGCGAACAATGAGCAGTTCTTC. Its protein is CASSEYIGGLANNEQFF. V gene TRBV25-1 combines with J gene TRBJ2-1; 10 bases are a match to TRBD2. Germline assignment: CDR1 MGHDK and CDR2 SYGVNS. With 0 bases clipped from V and 5 bases from J, the junction kept 7 bases outside the gene matches. This CDR3 spans 17 amino acids.

V is TRBV28 and J is TRBJ1-5; 7 nucleotides line up with TRBD1. J was trimmed by 0 bases and V by 6 bases; bases with no gene match: 8. The CDR3 has 16 residues. CDR1 and CDR2 from the germline V gene are MDHEN and SYDVKM. Here the CDR3 reads CASRPGQHLSNQPQHF. In nucleotides, the CDR3 is TGTGCCAGCAGGCCGGGACAGCACCTTAGCAATCAGCCCCAGCATTTT.

This clone has a single count. J is TRBJ1-5 and V is TRBV9, with 7 bases matching TRBD1. The CDR3 covers 15 residues. V was pared by 0 bases and J by 2 bases, with 2 bases of the junction left unmatched. In germline, CDR1 is SGDLS, CDR2 YYNGEE. The chain's CDR3 is CASSVGDSGNQPQHF. CDR3 DNA: TGTGCCAGCAGCGTAGGGGACAGCGGCAATCAGCCCCAGCATTTT.

This clone appeared a single time. This chain connects TRBV10-3 to TRBJ1-1, with TRBD1 matching 9 bases. The CDR3 contains 15 residues. Germline V CDR1 and CDR2: ENHRY, SYGVKD. J lost 2 bases, V lost 6 bases, and 7 bases had no gene match. The CDR3 loop is CAIRGGTGRNTEAFF. In DNA form, the CDR3 reads TGTGCCATCAGGGGTGGGACAGGGAGAAACACTGAAGCTTTCTTT.

The count of this clone is one. The chain joins TRBV6-5 to TRBJ1-6; 10 bases line up with TRBD1. The CDR3 contains 14 residues. V lost 3 bases, J lost 10 bases, and 3 bases stayed unmatched. Germline V lookup: CDR1 MNHEY, CDR2 SVGAGI. The CDR3 loop reads CASSYGTGESPLHF. DNA of the CDR3: TGTGCCAGCAGTTATGGGACAGGGGAATCACCCCTCCACTTT.

In this sample, this clone turned up once. The rearrangement uses TRBV7-6 and TRBJ1-1, with a tentative D call TRBD1 (6 bases). V lost 0 bases and J lost 4, with 15 bases in between. CDR3 size: 16 residues. In germline, CDR1 is SGHVS, CDR2 FNYEAQ. CDR3 DNA sequence: TGTGCCAGCAGCTTAGCGCGAGGGGGGCAGAGCACTGAAGCTTTCTTT. Protein product: CASSLARGGQSTEAFF.

This rearrangement joins TRBV5-1 to TRBJ2-3; TRBD2 is a possible D gene (5 bases). The V and J ends lost 1 base and 2 bases respectively, with 11 bases between them. The germline V gene encodes CDR1 SGHRS and CDR2 YFSETQ. This CDR3 is 15 amino acids long. The CDR3 spells CASSLNPGITDTQYF. CDR3 DNA sequence: TGCGCCAGCAGCTTGAACCCGGGAATCACAGATACGCAGTATTTT.

V and J are TRBV5-1 and TRBJ2-5, with D perhaps TRBD1 (5 bases). Trimming cost V 5 bases and J 2 bases, with 10 bases left between them. The germline V gene has CDR1 SGHRS and CDR2 YFSETQ. The CDR3 is 13 amino acids. The CDR3 spells CASRTGPQETQYF. Written as DNA, the CDR3 is TGCGCCAGCAGAACAGGCCCACAAGAGACCCAGTACTTC.

A word on this clone: In the same sample, other DNA sequences code for this CDR3. The V gene is TRBV7-3, the J gene TRBJ2-5; possible D gene TRBD2, 7 bases. Trimming cost V 2 bases and J 4 bases, with 20 bases left between them. Germline CDR1 is SGHTA and CDR2 is FQGTGA. The CDR3 is made up of 17 amino acids. The CDR3 loop reads CASSLQGGNRGAETQYF. The CDR3 DNA reads TGTGCCAGCAGCTTACAGGGTGGGAATCGGGGGGCAGAGACCCAGTACTTC. Variable domain in full (rest from reference TRBV7-3 and TRBJ2-5): GAGVSQTPSNKVTEKGKYVELRCDPISGHTALYWYRQSLGQGPEFLIYFQGTGAADDSGLPNDRFFAVRPEGSVSTLKIQRTERGDSAVYLCASSLQGGNRGAETQYFGPGTRLLVL.

CDR3 DNA: TGTGCCAGCAGCTTAGGAGGGACAGGGAACACTGAAGCTTTCTTT. This encodes CASSLGGTGNTEAFF. The chain uses TRBV7-2 and TRBJ1-1, with TRBD1 matching 8 bases. Per germline, CDR1 SGHTA and CDR2 FQGNSA. V was pared by 1 base and J by 1 base, with 2 bases of the junction left unmatched. This CDR3 is 15 amino acids long.

The chain is built from TRBV5-1 and TRBJ1-3, with TRBD1 as a possible D gene (5 bases). The germline V and J ends were trimmed by 5 bases and 1 base, with 16 bases remaining between them. The CDR3 totals 16 residues. Germline loops: CDR1 SGHRS, CDR2 YFSETQ. Here the CDR3 reads CASSRGGVGSGNTIYF. CDR3 in DNA: TGCGCCAGCAGTCGCGGGGGTGTCGGGTCTGGAAACACCATATATTTT.

V usage is TRBV19 and J usage is TRBJ1-4; weak D call: TRBD1 (5 bases). The V gene's germline CDR1 is LNHDA and CDR2 SQIVND (reference sequence). V dropped 4 bases and J dropped 7 bases, with 13 bases sitting between them. This CDR3 is built from 14 residues. This chain's CDR3 is CASSKGPAGEKLFF. As DNA, the CDR3 is TGTGCCAGTAGTAAGGGACCGGCGGGTGAAAAACTGTTTTTT.

The chain recombines TRBV5-5 with TRBJ2-5; TRBD1 is a possible D gene (5 bases). Per germline, CDR1 SGHKS and CDR2 YYEKEE (reference sequence). Trimming removed 3 bases from V and 5 bases from J, with 11 bases in between. The CDR3 sequence is 13 residues long. The CDR3 reads CASSSGQRETQYF. CDR3 in DNA: TGTGCCAGCAGCTCCGGACAACGCGAGACCCAGTACTTC.

This chain links TRBV28 with TRBJ1-1; tentatively, D is TRBD1 (6 bases). The CDR3 spans 15 residues. From germline, CDR1 is MDHEN and CDR2 SYDVKM. V was cut by 7 bases and J by 1 base, with 16 bases left in between. This CDR3 reads CASTSRGAGNTEAFF. In nucleotides, the CDR3 is TGTGCCAGCACCTCTAGGGGGGCAGGGAACACTGAAGCTTTCTTT.

The chain combines TRBV28 with TRBJ1-6, with D perhaps matching TRBD1 (6 bases). With 6 bases removed from V and 4 bases from J, the gap between germline ends came to 16 bases. This CDR3 comprises 16 residues. Germline V gene data show CDR1 as MDHEN and CDR2 as SYDVKM. In DNA form, the CDR3 reads TGTGCCAGCAGGCCCCTAGGGGGAAGATATAATTCACCCCTCCACTTT. This sequence encodes CASRPLGGRYNSPLHF.

The J gene is TRBJ2-7, the V gene TRBV6-6; a possible D gene is TRBD2 (6 bases). V was cut by 6 bases and J by 3 bases, with 18 bases left in between. Germline V CDR1 and CDR2: MNHNY, SVGAGI (reference sequence). This CDR3 comprises 15 residues. For the CDR3, the DNA is TGTGCCAGCAGCCAGGTAGGGGAGGTAAGCTACGAGCAGTACTTC. It encodes CASSQVGEVSYEQYF.

This clone was seen once. V gene TRBV18 combines with J gene TRBJ2-1, with 10 nucleotides matching TRBD1. Germline loops: CDR1 KGHSH, CDR2 LQKENI. V gave up 3 bases and J gave up 8 bases; unmatched junction bases: 10. The CDR3 is made up of 16 amino acids. DNA for the CDR3: TGTGCCAGCTCACCCGGGGACAGGGGAATCTGGTATGAGCAGTTCTTC. Translation: CASSPGDRGIWYEQFF. The full variable domain, completed using reference TRBV18 and TRBJ2-1, is NAGVMQNPRHLVRRRGQEARLRCSPMKGHSHVYWYRQLPEEGLKFMVYLQKENIIDESGMPKERFSAEFPKEGPSILRIQQVVRGDSAAYFCASSPGDRGIWYEQFFGPGTRLTVL.

V and J are TRBV6-1 and TRBJ2-3; D may correspond to TRBD1 or TRBD2 (5 bases each). Per germline, CDR1 MNHNS and CDR2 SASEGT. V dropped 8 bases and J dropped 2 bases, with 17 bases sitting between them. This CDR3 region has 15 residues. CDR3 DNA sequence: TGTGCCAGCGGCTCTTGGGACCCTTTCACAGATACGCAGTATTTT. It yields the protein CASGSWDPFTDTQYF.

The J gene is TRBJ2-1, the V gene TRBV2; D gene uncertain. Germline CDR1 reads SNHLY; CDR2 reads FYNNEI. V was trimmed by 5 bases and J by 6 bases, leaving 11 bases between them. The CDR3 length is 13 residues. The CDR3 loop reads CASSPQDLNEQFF. For the CDR3, the DNA is TGTGCCAGCAGTCCCCAAGACCTCAATGAGCAGTTCTTC. The variable domain in full, with the rest retrieved from reference TRBV2 and TRBJ2-1, is EPEVTQTPSHQVTQMGQEVILRCVPISNHLYFYWYRQILGQKVEFLVSFYNNEISEKSEIFDDQFSVERPDGSNFTLKIRSTKLEDSAMYFCASSPQDLNEQFFGPGTRLTVL.

This clone is a singleton in its sample. The genes are TRBV2 and TRBJ1-5; D not certain. V lost 2 bases and J 0 bases, leaving 8 bases between the germline ends. Germline lookup yields CDR1 SNHLY and CDR2 FYNNEI. The CDR3 has 15 residues. This chain's CDR3 is CASSESRNSNQPQHF. The CDR3 DNA reads TGTGCCAGCAGTGAAAGCAGAAATAGCAATCAGCCCCAGCATTTT. Based on the CDR3 plus reference TRBV2 and TRBJ1-5, the full variable domain is EPEVTQTPSHQVTQMGQEVILRCVPISNHLYFYWYRQILGQKVEFLVSFYNNEISEKSEIFDDQFSVERPDGSNFTLKIRSTKLEDSAMYFCASSESRNSNQPQHFGDGTRLSIL.